This TCR beta chain was recovered during a study of T cell responses to AZD1222 COVID-19 vaccine. As for the study in general: Second doses that came at about 4 or about 12 weeks were put together.

General study results and limits: Seropositive status at baseline applied to only 6 or 7 AZD1222 recipients. Clonal diversity was possibly underestimated; the donors were predominantly white British and more often female. The repertoires were collected only after the peak T cell response.

In the case of this clone: Its antigen is unidentified.

This CDR3 region has 18 residues. Germline CDR1 MNHNY, CDR2 SVGAGI (reference sequence). After removal of 5 bases from V and 0 bases from J, the junction contained 12 bases not matched to a gene. The method was immunoSEQ multiplex PCR; TCRdb's version includes in-frame clones alone and lacks a portion of them. The repertoire includes about 170,000 clones, 85% to 95% of them detected once, and around 4.3% sits in the top ten. The material sequenced was peripheral blood, taken on day 0 of AZD1222 vaccination. V and J are TRBV6-6 and TRBJ2-1; 8 nucleotides match TRBD2. This clonotype was sampled from an adult in good health. CDR3 loop: CASSPLAGGEGSYNEQFF. In DNA, the CDR3 is TGTGCCAGCAGTCCTCTAGCGGGTGGGGAGGGCTCCTACAATGAGCAGTTCTTC.